This TCR beta chain was captured in a study of glioma-infiltrating T cells. Study context: Low-grade gliomas were grade II; glioblastomas were grade IV at initial diagnosis. Sequencing aimed for about 4- to 11-fold coverage of about a million peripheral T cells.

CDR1 and CDR2 (germline): LNHDA, SQIVND (reference sequence). Trimming stripped 3 bases from V and 5 bases from J, with 15 bases between. The CDR3 has 15 amino acids. As for this clonotype: Its target is unknown.

Study outcomes and limitations: Above-expected tissue-blood divergence occurred in all gliomas, most in low-grade ones.

Amplification of TCR alpha and beta CDR3 regions from RNA used iRepertoire nested multiplex PCR. Input was 100-400 ng of tissue mRNA or PBMC total RNA. TCRdb itself ran the multiplex PCR reads through MiXCR, one entry per CDR3 protein. This table holds about 410,000 distinct CDR3 sequences, 41% found once. The sequence was obtained from a human donor with low-grade glioma or glioblastoma, undergoing nonglioma brain surgery, or in good health (not recorded which). The chain recombines TRBV19 with TRBJ2-3, with D possibly being TRBD1 or TRBD2 (5 bases each). Material for sequencing was glioma tissue, nonneoplastic brain tissue, or PBMCs (not recorded which). The CDR3 DNA follows: TGTGCCAGTAGTATCGGGACCAGATACAAAGATACGCAGTATTTT. Amino acids: CASSIGTRYKDTQYF. Full variable domain (rest looked up from reference TRBV19 and TRBJ2-3): DGGITQSPKYLFRKEGQNVTLSCEQNLNHDAMYWYRQDPGQGLRLIYYSQIVNDFQKGDIAEGYSVSREKKESFPLTVTSAQKNPTAFYLCASSIGTRYKDTQYFGPGTRLTVL.